These T cell receptor beta chains were read from a single sample in a study of control samples from healthy donors and cancer patients. The protocol was immunoSEQ multiplex PCR, while the TCRdb copy is restricted to in-frame clones and leaves out a portion. The repertoire holds 120,000 to 150,000 clones, with around 90% as singletons. Sequenced: blood. The source of these receptors is a man in his thirties or forties in good health. Each CDR3 is given with its conserved first and last residue. The D gene is left open where the match is weak. Rows give clone size only sometimes, using once, few, many, or a class for an expanded clone.

14,TRBJ1-4,.,.,TRBV4-2,CASSQDPGNEKLFF,TGTGCCAGCAGCCAAGACCCCGGGAATGAAAAACTGTTTTTT
14,TRBJ1-3,.,TRBD1,TRBV10-3,CAIGQGARGNTIYF,TGTGCCATTGGACAGGGGGCGCGAGGAAACACCATATATTTT
15,TRBJ2-1,once,TRBD1,TRBV28,CASSSSGTGGFGQFF,TGTGCCAGCAGTTCGTCCGGGACAGGGGGGTTTGGTCAGTTCTTC
15,TRBJ1-6,.,.,TRBV28,CASRPDTGDNSPLHF,TGTGCCAGCAGACCGGACACCGGGGATAATTCACCCCTCCACTTT
12,TRBJ1-1,.,.,TRBV15,CATGRGGNEAFF,TGTGCCACTGGCCGAGGAGGCAATGAAGCTTTCTTT
20,TRBJ2-6,.,.,TRBV9,CASSGGAGRRDSSGANVLTF,TGTGCCAGCAGCGGAGGAGCAGGCAGGAGAGATTCTTCTGGGGCCAACGTCCTGACTTTC
14,TRBJ2-7,.,TRBD1,TRBV9,CASSAGQGPYEQYF,TGTGCCAGCAGCGCGGGACAGGGCCCCTACGAGCAGTACTTC
15,TRBJ1-5,.,.,TRBV6-5,CASGFLSNSNQPQHF,TGTGCCAGCGGTTTCTTGAGCAATAGCAATCAGCCCCAGCATTTT
15,TRBJ1-3,.,.,TRBV7-9,CASSLDRLSGNTIYF,TGTGCCAGCAGCTTAGACAGGCTCTCTGGAAACACCATATATTTT
13,TRBJ1-3,.,TRBD1,TRBV4-1,CASSDRVGNTIYF,TGCGCCAGCTCGGACAGGGTCGGAAACACCATATATTTT
12,TRBJ2-3,.,.,TRBV28,CASSLRRDTQYF,TGTGCCAGCAGCCTCCGTAGAGATACGCAGTATTTT
15,TRBJ2-7,.,.,TRBV11-2,CASSLFKTWEYEQYF,TGTGCCAGCAGCTTATTCAAGACGTGGGAGTACGAGCAGTACTTC
15,TRBJ2-1,.,.,TRBV27,CASFSRNRAYNEQFF,TGTGCCAGCTTTTCCCGGAACAGGGCCTACAATGAGCAGTTCTTC
13,TRBJ2-1,.,.,TRBV28,CATQGGGDNEQFF,TGTGCCACCCAAGGGGGGGGAGACAATGAGCAGTTCTTC
15,TRBJ2-3,.,TRBD1,TRBV29-1,CSARLGQEHTDTQYF,TGCAGCGCCCGATTGGGACAGGAGCACACAGATACGCAGTATTTT
14,TRBJ2-1,.,.,TRBV5-1,CASSLLTGINEQFF,TGCGCCAGCAGCCTCTTAACAGGAATAAATGAGCAGTTCTTC
14,TRBJ1-6,.,TRBD1,TRBV11-2,CASSFGQGNSPLHF,TGTGCCAGCAGCTTCGGACAGGGAAATTCACCCCTCCACTTT
16,TRBJ2-2,.,.,TRBV2,CASSSTTGRNTGELFF,TGTGCCAGCAGTTCGACGACTGGACGAAACACCGGGGAGCTGTTTTTT
15,TRBJ2-5,.,.,TRBV9,CASSVDLGPSETQYF,TGTGCCAGCAGCGTAGATCTCGGGCCGTCGGAGACCCAGTACTTC
17,TRBJ1-6,once,.,TRBV14,CAIKGMWGLTYNSPLHF,TGTGCCATCAAGGGGATGTGGGGGTTGACCTATAATTCACCCCTCCACTTT
15,TRBJ2-1,.,.,TRBV24-1,CATSDLGGGINEQFF,TGTGCCACCAGTGATTTGGGGGGGGGCATCAATGAGCAGTTCTTC
13,TRBJ1-1,.,.,TRBV2,CASNPPTGVGAFF,TGTGCCAGCAATCCCCCGACCGGGGTGGGAGCTTTCTTT
12,TRBJ1-2,once,.,TRBV29-1,CSANRWGDGYTF,TGCAGCGCTAATCGCTGGGGGGATGGCTACACCTTC
13,TRBJ2-2,.,.,TRBV24-1,CATSEGSYRELFF,TGTGCCACCAGTGAAGGTAGTTACAGGGAGCTGTTTTTT
16,TRBJ2-5,.,TRBD1,TRBV7-9,CASSLAPGQRQETQYF,TGTGCCAGCAGCTTAGCGCCGGGACAGAGACAAGAGACCCAGTACTTC
15,TRBJ2-3,once,TRBD2,TRBV2,CASRGKRGITDTQYF,TGTGCCAGCAGAGGAAAGCGGGGGATCACAGATACGCAGTATTTT
14,TRBJ1-1,.,.,TRBV19,CASSPQDYYVEAFF,TGTGCCAGTAGTCCCCAGGACTACTATGTTGAAGCTTTCTTT
14,TRBJ2-1,.,.,TRBV15,CATSRELASNEQFF,TGTGCCACCAGCAGAGAACTAGCCTCCAATGAGCAGTTCTTC
15,TRBJ2-1,.,.,TRBV19,CASLGGGGPRDEQFF,TGTGCCAGTCTTGGGGGAGGGGGTCCCCGGGATGAGCAGTTCTTC
12,TRBJ1-3,once,.,TRBV7-9,CASSRAASTIYF,TGTGCCAGCAGCCGAGCGGCCTCCACCATATATTTT
13,TRBJ2-1,.,.,TRBV6-5,CASRWGSYNEQFF,TGTGCCAGCAGGTGGGGATCCTACAATGAGCAGTTCTTC
15,TRBJ2-1,once,.,TRBV27,CASSLSAGLYNEQFF,TGTGCCAGCAGTTTATCGGCGGGGTTATACAATGAGCAGTTCTTC
12,TRBJ1-2,.,.,TRBV19,CASNREGYGYTF,TGTGCCAGTAATCGGGAGGGCTATGGCTACACCTTC
14,TRBJ1-2,once,.,TRBV2,CASSLDRWDYGYTF,TGTGCCAGCAGTCTAGACAGGTGGGACTATGGCTACACCTTC
14,TRBJ1-1,.,TRBD1,TRBV28,CASSLDRGLVEAFF,TGTGCCAGCAGTTTAGACAGGGGGCTAGTTGAAGCTTTCTTT
12,TRBJ1-2,few,.,TRBV30,CAWKTGPAGYTF,TGTGCCTGGAAAACAGGGCCTGCTGGCTACACCTTC
12,TRBJ2-5,.,.,TRBV11-2,CASSYHQETQYF,TGTGCCAGCAGCTACCACCAAGAGACCCAGTACTTC
13,TRBJ1-2,.,.,TRBV7-9,CASSLTEDYGYTF,TGTGCCAGCAGCTTAACGGAGGACTATGGCTACACCTTC
16,TRBJ1-3,.,TRBD1,TRBV5-4,CASSPGTALSGNTIYF,TGTGCCAGCAGCCCAGGGACAGCTCTCTCTGGAAACACCATATATTTT
16,TRBJ1-3,.,.,TRBV3-1/TRBV3-2,CASSQVRSSSGNTIYF,TGTGCCAGCAGCCAAGTTAGATCGAGCTCTGGAAACACCATATATTTT
13,TRBJ1-1,once,.,TRBV5-1,CASSLLENTEAFF,TGCGCCAGCAGCTTGTTGGAGAACACTGAAGCTTTCTTT
13,TRBJ1-1,many,TRBD1,TRBV12-3/TRBV12-4,CASSLVRDSGAFF,TGTGCCAGCAGTTTAGTGCGGGACAGTGGGGCTTTCTTT
13,TRBJ2-1,.,.,TRBV3-1/TRBV3-2,CASSQTRGGEQFF,TGTGCCAGCAGCCAGACCCGTGGGGGTGAGCAGTTCTTC
15,TRBJ2-7,few,.,TRBV3-1/TRBV3-2,CASSQDHRAGYEQYF,TGTGCCAGCAGCCAAGATCATCGAGCCGGGTACGAGCAGTACTTC
15,TRBJ2-5,.,TRBD2,TRBV27,CASSFSTSLWETQYF,TGTGCCAGCAGTTTTTCGACTAGCCTGTGGGAGACCCAGTACTTC
12,TRBJ1-3,once,.,TRBV20-1,CSASGVGNTIYF,TGCAGTGCTAGTGGGGTTGGAAACACCATATATTTT
16,TRBJ2-4,.,TRBD2,TRBV18,CASSPSVAGAKNIQYF,TGTGCCAGCTCGCCGTCTGTAGCGGGAGCCAAAAACATTCAGTACTTC
14,TRBJ2-7,.,.,TRBV19,CASSNLGQTYEQYF,TGTGCCAGTAGTAATCTCGGACAGACCTACGAGCAGTACTTC
15,TRBJ1-5,.,.,TRBV6-6,CASSLGGYSNQPQHF,TGTGCCAGCAGCCTGGGGGGTTATAGCAATCAGCCCCAGCATTTT
16,TRBJ1-1,.,.,TRBV9,CASSVARRDLNTEAFF,TGTGCCAGCAGCGTAGCTCGTCGGGACCTGAACACTGAAGCTTTCTTT